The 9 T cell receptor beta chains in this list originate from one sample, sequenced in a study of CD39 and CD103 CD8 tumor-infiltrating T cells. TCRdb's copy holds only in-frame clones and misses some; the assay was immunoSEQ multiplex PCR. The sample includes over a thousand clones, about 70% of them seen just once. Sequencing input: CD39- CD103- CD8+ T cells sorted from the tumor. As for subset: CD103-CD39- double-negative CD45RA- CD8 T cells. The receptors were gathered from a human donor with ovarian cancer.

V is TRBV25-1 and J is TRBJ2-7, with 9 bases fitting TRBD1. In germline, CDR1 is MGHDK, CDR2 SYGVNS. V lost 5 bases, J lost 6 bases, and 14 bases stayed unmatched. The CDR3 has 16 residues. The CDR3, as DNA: TGTGCCAGCAGTAAAAGAGGGGGGACAGGGATGGGCGAGCAGTACTTC. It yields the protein CASSKRGGTGMGEQYF.

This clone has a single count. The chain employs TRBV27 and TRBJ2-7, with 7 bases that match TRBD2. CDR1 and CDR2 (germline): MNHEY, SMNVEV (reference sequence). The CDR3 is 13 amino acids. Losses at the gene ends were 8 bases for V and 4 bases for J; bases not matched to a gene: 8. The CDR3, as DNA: TGTGCCAGCGGGGAGGGAGGGCCTTACGAGCAGTACTTC. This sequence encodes CASGEGGPYEQYF.

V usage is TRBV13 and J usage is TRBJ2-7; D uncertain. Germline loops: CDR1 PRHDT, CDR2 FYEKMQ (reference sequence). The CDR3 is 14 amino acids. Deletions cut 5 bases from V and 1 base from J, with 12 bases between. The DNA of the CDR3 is TGTGCCAGCAGCGCCCCAGGCGTATCCTACGAGCAGTACTTC. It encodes CASSAPGVSYEQYF.

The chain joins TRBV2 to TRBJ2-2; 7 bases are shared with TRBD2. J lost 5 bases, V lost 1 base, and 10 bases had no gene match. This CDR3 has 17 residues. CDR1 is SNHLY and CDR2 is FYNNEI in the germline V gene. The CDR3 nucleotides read TGTGCCAGCAGTGAAGAGTCTAGCGGAAGAATTACCGGGGAGCTGTTTTTT. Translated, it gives CASSEESSGRITGELFF.

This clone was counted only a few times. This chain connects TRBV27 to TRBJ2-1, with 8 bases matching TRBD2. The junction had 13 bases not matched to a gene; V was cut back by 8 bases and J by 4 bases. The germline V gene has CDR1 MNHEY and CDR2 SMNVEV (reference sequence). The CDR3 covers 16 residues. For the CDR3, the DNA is TGTGCCAGCCGGTCATCGGTAGCGGGGATGTACAATGAGCAGTTCTTC. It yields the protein CASRSSVAGMYNEQFF.

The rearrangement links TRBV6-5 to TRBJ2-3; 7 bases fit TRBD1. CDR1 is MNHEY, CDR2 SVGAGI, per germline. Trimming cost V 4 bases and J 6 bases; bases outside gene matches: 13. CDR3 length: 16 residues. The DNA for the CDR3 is TGTGCCAGCAGTTGGGACAAGGGGGCCGGTGTGGATACGCAGTATTTT. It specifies CASSWDKGAGVDTQYF.

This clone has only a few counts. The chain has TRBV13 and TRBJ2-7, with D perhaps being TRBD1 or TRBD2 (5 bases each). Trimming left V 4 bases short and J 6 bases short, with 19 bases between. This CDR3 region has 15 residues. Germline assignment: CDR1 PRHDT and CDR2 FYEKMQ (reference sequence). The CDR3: CASSSQQVRAIEQYF. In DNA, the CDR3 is TGTGCCAGCAGCTCGCAACAGGTGAGGGCAATCGAGCAGTACTTC.

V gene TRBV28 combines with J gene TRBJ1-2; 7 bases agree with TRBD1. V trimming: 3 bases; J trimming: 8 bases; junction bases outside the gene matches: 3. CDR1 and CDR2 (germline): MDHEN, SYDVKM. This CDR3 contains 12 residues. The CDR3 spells CASSFRGTGYTF. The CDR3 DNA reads TGTGCCAGCAGTTTCAGGGGGACCGGCTACACCTTC.

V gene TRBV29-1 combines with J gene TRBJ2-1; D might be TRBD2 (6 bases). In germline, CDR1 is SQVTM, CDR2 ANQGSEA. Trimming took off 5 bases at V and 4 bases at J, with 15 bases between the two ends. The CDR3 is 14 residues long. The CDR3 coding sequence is TGCAGCGTTAACCGGGACGGGGGATACAATGAGCAGTTCTTC. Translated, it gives CSVNRDGGYNEQFF.